The next 6 T cell receptor beta chains were all read from a single sample in a study of blood T cell repertoires in COVID-19. The method was immunoSEQ multiplex PCR; TCRdb's version includes in-frame clones alone and lacks a portion of them. This sample has 200,000 to 250,000 clones, with approximately 83% found just once. The sample was peripheral blood. These receptors all stem from a woman aged 25 to 39 who had recovered from COVID-19.

The chain recombines TRBV5-1 with TRBJ2-3, with 14 bases identical to TRBD2. Germline V lookup: CDR1 SGHRS, CDR2 YFSETQ. V was pared by 7 bases and J by 1 base, with 14 bases of the junction left unmatched. The CDR3 has 19 amino acids. Here the CDR3 DNA reads TGCGCCAGCGGAATTATGCCGGGACTAGCGGGAGTTGGCACAGATACGCAGTATTTT. This translates into CASGIMPGLAGVGTDTQYF.

The chain employs TRBV5-1 and TRBJ1-2, with D maybe TRBD1 (5 bases). Trimming stripped 0 bases from V and 6 bases from J, with 9 bases between. Germline loops: CDR1 SGHRS, CDR2 YFSETQ. The CDR3 spans 13 residues. CDR3 nucleotides: TGCGCCAGCAGCTTGGGTGGGGCGAATGGCTACACCTTC. Translated: CASSLGGANGYTF.

This chain connects TRBV3-1 (or the pseudogene TRBV3-2) to TRBJ2-7; D perhaps matches TRBD1 (6 bases). This CDR3 is 14 amino acids long. CDR1 and CDR2 from the germline V gene are LGHDT and YNNKEL (reference sequence). V was cut by 1 base and J by 1 base, with 8 bases left in between. CDR3 in amino acids: CASSQVTGSYEQYF. CDR3 nucleotide sequence: TGTGCCAGCAGCCAAGTAACAGGGTCCTACGAGCAGTACTTC.

The chain employs TRBV24-1 and TRBJ2-3; 11 nucleotides align to TRBD2. CDR1 is KGHDR and CDR2 is SFDVKD in the germline V gene. The CDR3 runs 19 residues. The V and J ends lost 4 bases and 4 bases, in that order; junction bases with no gene match: 15. The CDR3 coding sequence is TGTGCCACCAGTGACCCAACTAGCGGGAGTGGGGTTAGGGCAGATACGCAGTATTTT. Protein: CATSDPTSGSGVRADTQYF.

The genes are TRBV5-4 and TRBJ1-4; unclear D gene. CDR3 length: 14 residues. Germline CDR1 SGHNT, CDR2 YYREEE (reference sequence). With 4 bases removed from V and 0 bases from J, the gap between germline ends came to 7 bases. CDR3 sequence: CASSRDATNEKLFF. CDR3 DNA sequence: TGTGCCAGCAGCCGGGATGCAACTAATGAAAAACTGTTTTTT.

The chain joins TRBV2 to TRBJ2-4; no clear D gene. The germline CDR1 and CDR2 sequences are SNHLY and FYNNEI. The ends were cut back, 3 bases at V and 2 bases at J, with 5 bases in the middle. This CDR3 is 13 amino acids long. The CDR3 DNA follows: TGTGCCAGCAGTGACCACACCAAAAACATTCAGTACTTC. Translated: CASSDHTKNIQYF.